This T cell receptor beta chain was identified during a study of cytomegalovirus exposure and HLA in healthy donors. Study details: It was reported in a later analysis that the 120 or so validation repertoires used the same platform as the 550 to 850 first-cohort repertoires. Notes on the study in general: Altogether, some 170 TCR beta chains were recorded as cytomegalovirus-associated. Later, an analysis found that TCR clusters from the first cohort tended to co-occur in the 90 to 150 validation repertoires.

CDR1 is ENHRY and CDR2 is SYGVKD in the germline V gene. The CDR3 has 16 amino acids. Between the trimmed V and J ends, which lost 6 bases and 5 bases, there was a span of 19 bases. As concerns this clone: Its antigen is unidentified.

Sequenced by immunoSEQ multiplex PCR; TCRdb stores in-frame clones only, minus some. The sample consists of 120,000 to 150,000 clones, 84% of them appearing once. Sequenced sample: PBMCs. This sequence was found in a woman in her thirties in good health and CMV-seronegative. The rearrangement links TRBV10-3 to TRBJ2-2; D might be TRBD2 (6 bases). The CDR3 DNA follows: TGTGCCATCAGCCCTTCGAGTCGTGGGGGGACCGGGGAGCTGTTTTTT. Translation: CAISPSSRGGTGELFF.